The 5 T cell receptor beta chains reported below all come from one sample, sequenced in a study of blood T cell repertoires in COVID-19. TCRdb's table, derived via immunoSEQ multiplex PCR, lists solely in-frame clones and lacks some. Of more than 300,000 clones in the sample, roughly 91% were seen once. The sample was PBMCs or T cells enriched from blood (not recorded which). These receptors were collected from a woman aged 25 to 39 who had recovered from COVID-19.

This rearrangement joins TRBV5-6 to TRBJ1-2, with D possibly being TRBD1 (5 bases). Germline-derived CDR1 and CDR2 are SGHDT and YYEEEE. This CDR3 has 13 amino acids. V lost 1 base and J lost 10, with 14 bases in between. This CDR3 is CASSLPSGLDYTF. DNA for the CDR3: TGTGCCAGCAGCTTGCCCTCAGGGTTGGACTACACCTTC.

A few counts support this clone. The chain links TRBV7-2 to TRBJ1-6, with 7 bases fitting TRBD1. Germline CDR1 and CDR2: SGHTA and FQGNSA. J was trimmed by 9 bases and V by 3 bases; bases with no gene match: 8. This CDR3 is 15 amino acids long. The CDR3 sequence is CASSLIQGFSSPLHF. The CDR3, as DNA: TGTGCCAGCAGCTTGATACAGGGGTTCAGTTCACCCCTCCACTTT. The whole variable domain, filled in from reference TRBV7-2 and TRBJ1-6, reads GAGVSQSPSNKVTEKGKDVELRCDPISGHTALYWYRQSLGQGLEFLIYFQGNSAPDKSGLPSDRFSAERTGGSVSTLTIQRTQQEDSAVYLCASSLIQGFSSPLHFGNGTRLTVT.

CDR3 in DNA: TGCGCCAGCAGCCAGACTAGCGGACTTCCCTACGAGCAGTACTTC. Protein: CASSQTSGLPYEQYF. This chain joins TRBV4-1 and TRBJ2-7, with TRBD2 matching 9 bases. CDR1 is MGHRA, CDR2 YSYEKL, per germline. The CDR3 is 15 amino acids. J gave up 2 bases and V 3 bases, and 5 bases lay outside the gene matches.

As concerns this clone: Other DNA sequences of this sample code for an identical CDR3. CDR3 DNA: TGTGCCATCAGTGGAGGAGATAGCAATCAGCCCCAGCATTTT. The encoded protein is CAISGGDSNQPQHF. The chain recombines TRBV10-3 with TRBJ1-5; D is unclear. V was clipped by 4 bases and J by 0 bases, with 7 bases between them. The CDR3 contains 14 residues. Germline CDR1 ENHRY, CDR2 SYGVKD.

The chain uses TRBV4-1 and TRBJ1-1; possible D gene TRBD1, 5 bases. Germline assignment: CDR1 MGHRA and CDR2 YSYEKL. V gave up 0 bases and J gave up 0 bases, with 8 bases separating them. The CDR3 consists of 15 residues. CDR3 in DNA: TGCGCCAGCAGCCAAGAGGGACTTTTGAACACTGAAGCTTTCTTT. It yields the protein CASSQEGLLNTEAFF.